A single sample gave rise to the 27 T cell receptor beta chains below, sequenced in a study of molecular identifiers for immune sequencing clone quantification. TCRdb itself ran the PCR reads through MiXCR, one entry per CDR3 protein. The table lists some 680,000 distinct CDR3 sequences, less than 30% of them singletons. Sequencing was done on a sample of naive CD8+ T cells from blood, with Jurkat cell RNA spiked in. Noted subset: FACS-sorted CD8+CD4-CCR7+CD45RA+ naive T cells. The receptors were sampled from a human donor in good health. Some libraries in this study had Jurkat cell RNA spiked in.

CDR3: CASSFRGWEKLFF. The CDR3 region has the DNA TGTGCCAGCAGCTTCAGGGGTTGGGAAAAACTGTTTTTT. The J gene is TRBJ1-4, the V gene TRBV7-9; TRBD1 is a possible D gene (6 bases). The CDR3 runs to 13 residues. CDR1 and CDR2 (germline): SEHNR, FQNEAQ (reference sequence). Trimming cost V 3 bases and J 8 bases, with 10 bases left between them.

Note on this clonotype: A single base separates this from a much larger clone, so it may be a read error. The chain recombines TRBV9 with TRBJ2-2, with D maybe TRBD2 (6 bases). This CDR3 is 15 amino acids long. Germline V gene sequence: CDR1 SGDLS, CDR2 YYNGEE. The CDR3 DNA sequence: TGTGCCGGCAGCGTATGGGGGGCGAACACCGGGGAGCTGTTTTTT. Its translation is CAGSVWGANTGELFF.

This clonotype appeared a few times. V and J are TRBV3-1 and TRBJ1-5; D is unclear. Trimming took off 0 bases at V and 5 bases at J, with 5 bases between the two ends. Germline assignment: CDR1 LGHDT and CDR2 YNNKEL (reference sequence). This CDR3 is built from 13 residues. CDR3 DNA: TGTGCCAGCAGCCAAGAAGTGTATCAGCCCCAGCATTTT. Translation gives CASSQEVYQPQHF.

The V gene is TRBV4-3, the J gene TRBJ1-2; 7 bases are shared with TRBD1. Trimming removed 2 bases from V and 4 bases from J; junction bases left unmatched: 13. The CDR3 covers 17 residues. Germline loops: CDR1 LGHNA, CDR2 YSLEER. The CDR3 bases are TGCGCCAGCAGCCAAACCACCCCTCAGACAGGGCTCTATGGCTACACCTTC. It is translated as CASSQTTPQTGLYGYTF.

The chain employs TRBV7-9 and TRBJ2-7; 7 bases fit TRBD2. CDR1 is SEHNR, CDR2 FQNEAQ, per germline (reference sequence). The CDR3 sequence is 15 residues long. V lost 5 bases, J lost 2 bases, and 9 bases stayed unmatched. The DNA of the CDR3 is TGTGCCAGCAGCCGTGAAGCTAGCGGACCCTACGAGCAGTACTTC. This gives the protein CASSREASGPYEQYF.

CDR3 loop: CASSLSDIDTQYF. The DNA of the CDR3 is TGTGCCAGCAGTTTATCAGACATAGATACGCAGTATTTT. This chain joins TRBV27 and TRBJ2-3, with D hard to call. This CDR3 comprises 13 residues. Trimming stripped 0 bases from V and 5 bases from J, with 6 bases between. In germline, CDR1 is MNHEY, CDR2 SMNVEV (reference sequence).

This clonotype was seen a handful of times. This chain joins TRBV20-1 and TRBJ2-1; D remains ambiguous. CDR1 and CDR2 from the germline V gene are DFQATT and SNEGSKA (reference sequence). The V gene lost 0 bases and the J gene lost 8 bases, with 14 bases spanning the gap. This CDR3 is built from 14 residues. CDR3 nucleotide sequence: TGCAGTGCTAGAGAAGTCGGCCTGAACTATGAGCAGTTCTTC. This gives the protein CSAREVGLNYEQFF.

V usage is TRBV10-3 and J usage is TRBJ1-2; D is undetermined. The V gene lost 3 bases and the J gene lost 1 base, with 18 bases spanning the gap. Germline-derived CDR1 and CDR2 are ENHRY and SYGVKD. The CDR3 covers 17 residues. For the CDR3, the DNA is TGTGCCATCAGTGACCGAGATCTAGGGCCTATTAACTATGGCTACACCTTC. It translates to CAISDRDLGPINYGYTF.

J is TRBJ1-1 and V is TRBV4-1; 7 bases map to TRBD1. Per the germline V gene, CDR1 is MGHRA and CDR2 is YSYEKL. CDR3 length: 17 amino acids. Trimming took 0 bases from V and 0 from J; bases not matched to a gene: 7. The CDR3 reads CASSQDRMTGLNTEAFF. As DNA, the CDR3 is TGCGCCAGCAGCCAAGATCGTATGACAGGGTTGAACACTGAAGCTTTCTTT.

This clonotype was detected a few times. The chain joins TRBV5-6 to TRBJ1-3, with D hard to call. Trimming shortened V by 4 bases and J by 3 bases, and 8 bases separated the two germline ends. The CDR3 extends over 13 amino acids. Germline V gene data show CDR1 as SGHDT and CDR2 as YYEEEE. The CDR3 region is CASSAGLGNTIYF. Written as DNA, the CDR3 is TGTGCCAGCAGCGCTGGTCTTGGAAACACCATATATTTT.

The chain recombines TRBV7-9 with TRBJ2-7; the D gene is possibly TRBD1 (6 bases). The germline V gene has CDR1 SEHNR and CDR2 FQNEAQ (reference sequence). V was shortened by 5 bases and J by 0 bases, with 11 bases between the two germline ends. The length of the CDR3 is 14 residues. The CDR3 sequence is CASSHGQRSYEQYF. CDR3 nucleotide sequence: TGTGCCAGCAGCCATGGACAGCGCTCCTACGAGCAGTACTTC.

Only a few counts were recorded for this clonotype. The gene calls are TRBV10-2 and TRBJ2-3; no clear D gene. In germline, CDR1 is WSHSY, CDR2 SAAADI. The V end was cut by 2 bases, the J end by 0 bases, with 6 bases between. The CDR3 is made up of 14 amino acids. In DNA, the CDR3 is TGCGCCAGCAGTGAGGACAAAAGCACAGATACGCAGTATTTT. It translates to CASSEDKSTDTQYF.

The CDR3 region is CASSPSGQGTGELFF. CDR3 coding DNA: TGTGCCAGCAGCCCTTCGGGACAGGGTACCGGGGAGCTGTTTTTT. The chain links TRBV11-3 to TRBJ2-2, with TRBD1 identical over 9 bases. Trimming at V came to 5 bases and at J to 5 bases, leaving 6 bases not matched to a gene. The germline V gene encodes CDR1 SGHNT and CDR2 YENEEA. The CDR3 extends over 15 amino acids.

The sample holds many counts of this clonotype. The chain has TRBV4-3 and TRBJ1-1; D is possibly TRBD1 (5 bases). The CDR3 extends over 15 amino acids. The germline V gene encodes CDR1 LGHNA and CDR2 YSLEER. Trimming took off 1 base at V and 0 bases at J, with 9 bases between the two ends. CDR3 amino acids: CASSQGPGLNTEAFF. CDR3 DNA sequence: TGCGCCAGCAGCCAAGGTCCAGGGCTGAACACTGAAGCTTTCTTT.

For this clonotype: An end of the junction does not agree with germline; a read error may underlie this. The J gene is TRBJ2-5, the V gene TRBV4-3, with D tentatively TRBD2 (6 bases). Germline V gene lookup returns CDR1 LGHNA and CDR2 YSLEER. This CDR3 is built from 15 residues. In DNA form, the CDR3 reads TGCGTCAGCAGCCAAGATTTGGACTACCAAGCGCCCCAGTACTTC. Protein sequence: CVSSQDLDYQAPQYF.

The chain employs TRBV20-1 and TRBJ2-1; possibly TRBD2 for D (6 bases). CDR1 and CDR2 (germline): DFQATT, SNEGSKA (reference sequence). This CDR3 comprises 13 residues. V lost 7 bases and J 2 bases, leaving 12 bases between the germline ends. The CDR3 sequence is CSVPGLTYNEQFF. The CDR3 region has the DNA TGCAGTGTACCGGGACTGACCTACAATGAGCAGTTCTTC.

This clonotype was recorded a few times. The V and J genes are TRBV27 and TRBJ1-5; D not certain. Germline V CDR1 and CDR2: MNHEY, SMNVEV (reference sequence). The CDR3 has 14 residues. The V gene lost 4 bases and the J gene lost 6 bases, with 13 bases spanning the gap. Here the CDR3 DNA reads TGTGCCAGCAGTTCATCTACCGGGAGTCAGCCCCAGCATTTT. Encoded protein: CASSSSTGSQPQHF.

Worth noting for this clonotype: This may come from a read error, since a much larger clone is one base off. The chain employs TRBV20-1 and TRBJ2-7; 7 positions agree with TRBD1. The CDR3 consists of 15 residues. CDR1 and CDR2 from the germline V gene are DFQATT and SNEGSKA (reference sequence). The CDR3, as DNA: TGCAGTGCTAGAGATATACAGGGGATGCCCTACGAGCAGTCCTTC. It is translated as CSARDIQGMPYEQSF.

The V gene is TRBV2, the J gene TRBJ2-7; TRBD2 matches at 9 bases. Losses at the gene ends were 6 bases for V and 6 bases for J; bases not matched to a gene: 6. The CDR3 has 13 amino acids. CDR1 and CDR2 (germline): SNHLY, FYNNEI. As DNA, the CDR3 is TGTGCCAGCAGAACCGGGACTAGCAGCGAGCAGTACTTC. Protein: CASRTGTSSEQYF. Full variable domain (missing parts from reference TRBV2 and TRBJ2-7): EPEVTQTPSHQVTQMGQEVILRCVPISNHLYFYWYRQILGQKVEFLVSFYNNEISEKSEIFDDQFSVERPDGSNFTLKIRSTKLEDSAMYFCASRTGTSSEQYFGPGTRLTVT.

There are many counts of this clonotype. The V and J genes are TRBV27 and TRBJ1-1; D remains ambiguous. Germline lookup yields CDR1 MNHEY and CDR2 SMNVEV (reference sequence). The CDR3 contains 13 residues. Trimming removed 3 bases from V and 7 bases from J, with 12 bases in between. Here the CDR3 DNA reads TGTGCCAGCAGTTTCTTTGCGGAGGGTGAAGCTTTCTTT. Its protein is CASSFFAEGEAFF.

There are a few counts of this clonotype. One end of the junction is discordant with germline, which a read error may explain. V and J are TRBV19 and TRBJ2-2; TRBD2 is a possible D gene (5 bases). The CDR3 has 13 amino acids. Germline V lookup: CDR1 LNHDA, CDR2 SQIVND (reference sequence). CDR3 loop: CASTGPNTGERFF. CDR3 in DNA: TGTGCCAGTACTGGGCCGAACACCGGGGAGCGGTTTTTT.

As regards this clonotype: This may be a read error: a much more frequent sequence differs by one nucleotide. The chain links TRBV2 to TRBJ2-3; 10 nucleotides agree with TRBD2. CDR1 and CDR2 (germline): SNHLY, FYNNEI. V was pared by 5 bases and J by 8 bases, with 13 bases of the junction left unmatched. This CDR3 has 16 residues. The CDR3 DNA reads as TGTGCCAGCAGTCCTCGTTCAGCGGGAGGGGCAGGTACGCAGTATTTT. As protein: CASSPRSAGGAGTQYF.

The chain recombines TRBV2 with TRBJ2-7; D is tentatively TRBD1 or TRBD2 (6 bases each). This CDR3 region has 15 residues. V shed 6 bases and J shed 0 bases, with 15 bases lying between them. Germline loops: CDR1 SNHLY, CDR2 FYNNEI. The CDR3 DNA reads TGTGCCAGCAGCATGAATTCGGGGGCCTCCTACGAGCAGTACTTC. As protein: CASSMNSGASYEQYF.

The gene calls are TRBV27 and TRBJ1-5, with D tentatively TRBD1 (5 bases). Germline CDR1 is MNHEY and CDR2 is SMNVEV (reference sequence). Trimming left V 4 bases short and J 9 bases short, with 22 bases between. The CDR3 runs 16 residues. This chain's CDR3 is CASSSLTGAPGPPQHF. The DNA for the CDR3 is TGTGCCAGCAGTTCACTGACCGGGGCGCCCGGGCCGCCCCAGCATTTT.

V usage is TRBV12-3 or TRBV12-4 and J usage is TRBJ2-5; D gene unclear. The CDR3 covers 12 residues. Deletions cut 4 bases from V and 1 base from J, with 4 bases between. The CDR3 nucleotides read TGTGCCAGCAGTTCCAGCCAAGAGACCCAGTACTTC. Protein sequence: CASSSSQETQYF.

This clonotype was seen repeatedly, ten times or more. The CDR3 sequence is CASSPYDGNTDTQYF. CDR3 bases: TGTGCCAGCAGCCCCTACGACGGAAATACAGATACGCAGTATTTT. The chain has TRBV7-2 and TRBJ2-3; D gene uncertain. The V end was cut by 5 bases, the J end by 3 bases, with 15 bases between. The CDR3 is made up of 15 amino acids. In germline, CDR1 is SGHTA, CDR2 FQGNSA.

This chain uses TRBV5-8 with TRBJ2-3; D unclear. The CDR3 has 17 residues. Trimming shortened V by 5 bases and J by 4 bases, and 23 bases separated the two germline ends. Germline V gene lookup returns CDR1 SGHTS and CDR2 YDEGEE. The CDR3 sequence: CASRNPMSGFDSDTQYF. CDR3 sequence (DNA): TGTGCCAGCAGGAACCCCATGTCTGGGTTTGACTCAGATACGCAGTATTTT.